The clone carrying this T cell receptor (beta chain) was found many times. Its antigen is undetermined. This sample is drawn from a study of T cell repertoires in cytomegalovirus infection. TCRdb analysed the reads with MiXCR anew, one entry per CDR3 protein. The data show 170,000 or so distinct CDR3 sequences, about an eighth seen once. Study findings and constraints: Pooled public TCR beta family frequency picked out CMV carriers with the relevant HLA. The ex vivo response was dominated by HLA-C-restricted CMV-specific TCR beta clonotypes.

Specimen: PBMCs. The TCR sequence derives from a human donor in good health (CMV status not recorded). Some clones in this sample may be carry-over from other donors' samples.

Written as DNA, the CDR3 is TGTGCCACCGAGGGGGGGAAGCAAGGCCGGACTGAAGCTTTCTTT. Translated, it gives CATEGGKQGRTEAFF. The V gene is TRBV12-3 or TRBV12-4, the J gene TRBJ1-1, with a weak D call TRBD1 (6 bases). The CDR3 contains 15 residues. V was clipped by 10 bases and J by 5 bases, with 23 bases between them.